Below, 3 T cell receptor beta chains from the same sample are listed, as sequenced in a study of type 1 and type 2 diabetes patients. The PCR template was genomic DNA. A primer set of 30 forward and 13 reverse primers amplified the CDR3. MiXCR, run by TCRdb on the multiplex PCR reads, gives a single entry per CDR3 protein. Of 250,000 or so distinct CDR3 sequences listed, around 50% are singletons. The sequenced sample was peripheral blood mononuclear cells (PBMCs). These receptor sequences come from a man aged 18-30 years with type 2 diabetes.

This clonotype was seen repeatedly, ten times or more. The chain couples TRBV7-3 to TRBJ1-1; 8 nucleotides agree with TRBD1. This CDR3 contains 14 residues. Germline assignment: CDR1 SGHTA and CDR2 FQGTGA. The J segment lost 3 bases and the V segment lost 5 bases, leaving 5 bases of the junction unmatched. The CDR3 DNA reads as TGTGCCAGCAGCCCCCTGGACAGGGACACTGAAGCTTTCTTT. Translating it yields CASSPLDRDTEAFF.

This clonotype was seen a handful of times. The chain carries TRBV5-1 and TRBJ2-7; D gene ambiguous. The germline V gene has CDR1 SGHRS and CDR2 YFSETQ. V shed 4 bases and J shed 2 bases, with 16 bases lying between them. The CDR3 is made up of 15 amino acids. Written as DNA, the CDR3 is TGCGCCAGCAGCGGCGAACATCGAGGCCCCTACGAGCAGTACTTC. Protein: CASSGEHRGPYEQYF.

Written as DNA, the CDR3 is TGTGCCAGCAGTGAAGGATGGGTAGGGACTGAAGCTTTCTTT. Translating it yields CASSEGWVGTEAFF. This chain joins TRBV4-2 and TRBJ1-1, with D hard to call. The CDR3 sequence is 14 residues long. Germline values: CDR1 LGHNA, CDR2 YNFKEQ. Trimming removed 6 bases at V and 5 bases at J, with 16 bases between.